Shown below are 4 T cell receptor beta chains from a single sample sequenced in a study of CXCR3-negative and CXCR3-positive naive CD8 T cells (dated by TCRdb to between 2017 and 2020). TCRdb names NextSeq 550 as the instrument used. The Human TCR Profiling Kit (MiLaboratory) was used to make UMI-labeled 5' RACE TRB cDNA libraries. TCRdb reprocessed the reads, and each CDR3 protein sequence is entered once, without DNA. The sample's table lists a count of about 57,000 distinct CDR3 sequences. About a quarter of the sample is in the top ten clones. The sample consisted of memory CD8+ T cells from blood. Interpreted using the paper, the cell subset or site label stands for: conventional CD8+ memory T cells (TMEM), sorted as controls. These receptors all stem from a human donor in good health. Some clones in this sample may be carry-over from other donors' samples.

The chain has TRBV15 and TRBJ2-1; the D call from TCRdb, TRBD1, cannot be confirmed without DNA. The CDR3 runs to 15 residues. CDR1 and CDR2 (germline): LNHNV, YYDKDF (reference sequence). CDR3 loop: CATSSSGVLYNEQFF.

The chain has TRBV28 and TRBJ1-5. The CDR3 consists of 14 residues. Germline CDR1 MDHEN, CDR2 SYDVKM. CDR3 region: CASSVMGSNQPQHF.

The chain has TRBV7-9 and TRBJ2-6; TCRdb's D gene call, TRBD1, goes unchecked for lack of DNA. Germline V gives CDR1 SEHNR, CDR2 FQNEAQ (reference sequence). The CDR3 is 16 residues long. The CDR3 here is CASSLGPGESANVLTF.

The CDR3 spells CASSYSHYKGREQYF. J is TRBJ2-7 and V is TRBV6-5. Germline values: CDR1 MNHEY, CDR2 SVGAGI. The CDR3 has 15 residues.